Shown below are 2 T cell receptor beta chains from a single sample sequenced in a study of T-cell memory formation after mild COVID-19. TCRdb processed the 5' RACE reads anew with MiXCR; each CDR3 protein has one entry. The sample lists about 190,000 distinct CDR3 sequences; around 25% were seen once. The sample comprised PBMCs or a T cell subset sorted from them (not recorded which). Source of these receptors: an adult woman who had mild COVID-19 (a few samples of this study predate the infection). Cell type and time point are not known.

This sequence joins TRBV20-1 and TRBJ1-2; D is uncertain. The CDR3 covers 13 residues. Germline V gene sequence: CDR1 DFQATT, CDR2 SNEGSKA (reference sequence). Trimming stripped 3 bases from V and 7 bases from J, with 15 bases between. CDR3 region: CSARGNTGSGYTF. CDR3 in DNA: TGCAGTGCTAGGGGCAACACGGGGAGTGGCTACACCTTC.

This clonotype came up a few times. The chain is built from TRBV11-2 and TRBJ2-7; 11 bases line up with TRBD2. There are 15 residues in the CDR3. The V and J ends lost 2 bases and 6 bases, in that order; junction bases with no gene match: 6. CDR1 SGHAT and CDR2 FQNNGV come from the germline V gene. The CDR3 bases are TGTGCCAGCAGCTTATTAGCGGGAGGGCCTAGCGAGCAGTACTTC. Translation: CASSLLAGGPSEQYF.